Listed below are T cell receptor beta chains from one sample, sequenced in a study of identical twins. TCRdb passed the 5' RACE reads through MiXCR, listing each CDR3 protein once. The table lists about 530,000 distinct CDR3 sequences, 12% to 15% of them singletons, with 0.44% in the top ten. A further study also used this sample, focusing on yellow fever vaccine responses in identical twins.

The material sequenced was CD4+ T cells sorted from blood. The receptors come from a woman aged 18-35 years in good health. Both conserved end residues are part of each CDR3. A D gene is named only where the DNA matches it firmly. For some rows the clone size is stated as once, few or many, or as a class when expanded; others skip it.

J gene: TRBJ2-5; clone size: few; V gene: TRBV20-1; D gene: -; CDR3 protein: CSTDGFGETQYF; CDR3 DNA: TGCAGTACCGACGGGTTTGGAGAGACCCAGTACTTC
J gene: TRBJ2-1; clone size: few; V gene: TRBV10-3; D gene: TRBD2; CDR3 protein: CAIGKGLAGANEQFF; CDR3 DNA: TGTGCCATCGGAAAGGGACTAGCGGGAGCCAATGAGCAGTTCTTC
J gene: TRBJ2-1; clone size: -; V gene: TRBV20-1; D gene: -; CDR3 protein: CSAPRGTNNEQFF; CDR3 DNA: TGCAGTGCTCCAAGGGGGACTAACAATGAGCAGTTCTTC
J gene: TRBJ1-1; clone size: -; V gene: TRBV6-5; D gene: -; CDR3 protein: CASSYWGEGETEAFF; CDR3 DNA: TGTGCCAGCAGTTACTGGGGAGAGGGAGAAACTGAAGCTTTCTTT
J gene: TRBJ2-3; clone size: -; V gene: TRBV18; D gene: -; CDR3 protein: CASSPPSGADTQYF; CDR3 DNA: TGTGCCAGCTCACCACCCTCGGGGGCAGATACGCAGTATTTT
J gene: TRBJ1-2; clone size: -; V gene: TRBV5-1; D gene: -; CDR3 protein: CASSLEGSTGYTF; CDR3 DNA: TGCGCCAGCAGCTTGGAGGGTTCTACTGGCTACACCTTC
J gene: TRBJ2-1; clone size: few; V gene: TRBV9; D gene: -; CDR3 protein: CASSVVDGKGVGGNEQFF; CDR3 DNA: TGTGCCAGCAGCGTAGTGGATGGGAAAGGGGTTGGGGGGAATGAGCAGTTCTTC
J gene: TRBJ2-1; clone size: -; V gene: TRBV11-3; D gene: -; CDR3 protein: CASSPPGREGHNEQFF; CDR3 DNA: TGTGCCAGCAGCCCCCCCGGGAGAGAGGGCCACAATGAGCAGTTCTTC
J gene: TRBJ2-1; clone size: -; V gene: TRBV18; D gene: -; CDR3 protein: CASSPGVRQFF; CDR3 DNA: TGTGCCAGCTCACCAGGCGTGAGGCAGTTCTTC
J gene: TRBJ1-3; clone size: many; V gene: TRBV12-3/TRBV12-4; D gene: -; CDR3 protein: CASSLGGAGNTIYF; CDR3 DNA: TGTGCCAGCAGTTTAGGAGGTGCTGGAAACACCATATATTTT
J gene: TRBJ2-7; clone size: many; V gene: TRBV12-3/TRBV12-4; D gene: TRBD2; CDR3 protein: CASSLDGRSLSGGEQYF; CDR3 DNA: TGTGCCAGCAGTTTAGACGGGAGAAGCCTAAGCGGGGGTGAGCAGTACTTC
J gene: TRBJ2-7; clone size: few; V gene: TRBV20-1; D gene: -; CDR3 protein: CSAREALEQYF; CDR3 DNA: TGCAGTGCTAGAGAAGCCTTGGAGCAGTACTTC
J gene: TRBJ2-1; clone size: -; V gene: TRBV29-1; D gene: -; CDR3 protein: CSAVGYLSSYNEQFF; CDR3 DNA: TGCAGCGCCGTGGGCTACCTAAGCTCCTACAATGAGCAGTTCTTC
J gene: TRBJ2-4; clone size: -; V gene: TRBV4-1; D gene: TRBD2; CDR3 protein: CASSQASGRAPGNIQYF; CDR3 DNA: TGCGCCAGCAGCCAGGCTAGCGGGAGGGCCCCTGGGAACATTCAGTACTTC
J gene: TRBJ2-3; clone size: once; V gene: TRBV2; D gene: TRBD2; CDR3 protein: CASSEVLAGGPQYF; CDR3 DNA: TGTGCCAGCAGTGAAGTACTAGCGGGGGGCCCTCAGTATTTT
J gene: TRBJ2-2; clone size: -; V gene: TRBV7-8; D gene: -; CDR3 protein: CASSSYRIGLRGELFF; CDR3 DNA: TGTGCCAGCAGCTCCTACCGGATAGGGCTACGCGGGGAGCTGTTTTTT
J gene: TRBJ2-7; clone size: few; V gene: TRBV5-1; D gene: -; CDR3 protein: CASSPGLRASYEQYF; CDR3 DNA: TGCGCCAGCAGCCCCGGACTCCGGGCGAGCTACGAGCAGTACTTC
J gene: TRBJ2-5; clone size: many; V gene: TRBV12-3/TRBV12-4; D gene: -; CDR3 protein: CASSLGGDETQYF; CDR3 DNA: TGTGCCAGCAGTTTAGGAGGGGATGAGACCCAGTACTTC
J gene: TRBJ1-5; clone size: few; V gene: TRBV25-1; D gene: -; CDR3 protein: CASSETGGAQPQHF; CDR3 DNA: TGTGCCAGCAGTGAGACCGGGGGGGCTCAGCCCCAGCATTTT
J gene: TRBJ2-2; clone size: few; V gene: TRBV20-1; D gene: -; CDR3 protein: CSAQGQPNTGELFF; CDR3 DNA: TGCAGTGCCCAAGGGCAGCCAAACACCGGGGAGCTGTTTTTT
J gene: TRBJ1-4; clone size: -; V gene: TRBV7-8; D gene: -; CDR3 protein: CASSERGSAIEKLFF; CDR3 DNA: TGTGCCAGCAGCGAGCGGGGCAGTGCCATTGAAAAACTGTTTTTT
J gene: TRBJ2-4; clone size: few; V gene: TRBV5-1; D gene: -; CDR3 protein: CASSPRVGTAKNIQYF; CDR3 DNA: TGCGCCAGCAGCCCCCGGGTAGGGACCGCCAAAAACATTCAGTACTTC
J gene: TRBJ2-6; clone size: -; V gene: TRBV5-6; D gene: -; CDR3 protein: CASSLNPGHTGANVLTF; CDR3 DNA: TGTGCCAGCAGCCTCAACCCTGGGCATACTGGGGCCAACGTCCTGACTTTC